The 18 T cell receptor beta chains below come from one sample, sequenced in a study of shared clonotypes between healthy human individuals (dated by TCRdb to between 2020 and 2021). Receptor amplification or capture employed the immunoSEQ multiplex PCR assay. Not all clones reach the TCRdb copy of this immuneACCESS table, which keeps in-frame sequences only. Checked studies attribute under half of the gap to unresolved V genes and leave the rest unexplained. The table for this sample lists 2,500,000 or so clones; approximately 92% of them were counted only once. The top ten hold roughly 0.14% of the sample. The sample taken for sequencing was naive CD4+ T cells sorted from blood. The cell subset or site label on this specimen signifies: CD45RA+ positively selected. The source is a man between 18 and 29 years old in good health.

The chain uses TRBV7-2 and TRBJ2-1; D not certain. V was shortened by 5 bases and J by 3 bases, with 11 bases between the two germline ends. The CDR3 loop spans 14 amino acids. Germline loops: CDR1 SGHTA, CDR2 FQGNSA. The CDR3 DNA reads TGTGCCAGCAGCCAGGAAACGAACTACAATGAGCAGTTCTTC. Amino acid sequence: CASSQETNYNEQFF.

Regarding this clone: The sample carries other DNA sequences with the same CDR3. V and J are TRBV9 and TRBJ2-7; TRBD2 might be the D (6 bases). V was shortened by 2 bases and J by 0 bases, with 9 bases between the two germline ends. Per germline, CDR1 SGDLS and CDR2 YYNGEE. The CDR3 is 14 amino acids. This CDR3 is CASSVGTASYEQYF. In DNA, the CDR3 is TGTGCCAGCAGCGTCGGGACTGCCTCCTACGAGCAGTACTTC.

The chain uses TRBV9 and TRBJ2-1; TRBD2 matches 14 bases. Germline-derived CDR1 and CDR2 are SGDLS and YYNGEE. The ends lost 5 bases at V and 0 bases at J; junction bases unmatched: 10. The CDR3 runs 19 residues. CDR3 sequence reads: CASSPRTSGRPSSYNEQFF. CDR3 sequence (DNA): TGTGCCAGCAGTCCTCGGACTAGCGGGAGGCCTAGCTCCTACAATGAGCAGTTCTTC.

The CDR3 region has the DNA TGTGCCAGCAGCTTAAAGTTTGACACCGGGGAGCTGTTTTTT. The encoded protein is CASSLKFDTGELFF. The V gene is TRBV7-8, the J gene TRBJ2-2; D gene ambiguous. The length of the CDR3 is 14 residues. From germline, CDR1 is SGHVS and CDR2 FQNEAQ. The V end was cut by 2 bases, the J end by 3 bases, with 7 bases between. Variable domain in full (rest from reference TRBV7-8 and TRBJ2-2): GAGVSQSPRYKVAKRGQDVALRCDPISGHVSLFWYQQALGQGPEFLTYFQNEAQLDKSGLPSDRFFAERPEGSVSTLKIQRTQQEDSAVYLCASSLKFDTGELFFGEGSRLTVL.

The gene calls are TRBV7-9 and TRBJ2-1; D perhaps matches TRBD2 (5 bases). Trimming stripped 1 base from V and 5 bases from J, with 18 bases between. From germline, CDR1 is SEHNR and CDR2 FQNEAQ (reference sequence). This CDR3 spans 17 amino acids. CDR3 loop: CASSLVSGPSRHNEQFF. CDR3 coding DNA: TGTGCCAGCAGCTTAGTAAGTGGGCCTAGCCGACACAATGAGCAGTTCTTC.

This chain joins TRBV19 and TRBJ2-5; perhaps D is TRBD1 or TRBD2 (5 bases each). The V end was cut by 3 bases, the J end by 5 bases, with 16 bases between. Germline assignment: CDR1 LNHDA and CDR2 SQIVND (reference sequence). This CDR3 is built from 15 residues. The CDR3 sequence is CASSMGTLLAETQYF. CDR3 nucleotides: TGTGCCAGTAGTATGGGGACCCTCTTAGCGGAGACCCAGTACTTC.

The gene calls are TRBV4-1 and TRBJ1-5; D unclear. The CDR3 is made up of 13 amino acids. V lost 1 base and J 4 bases, leaving 5 bases between the germline ends. Germline assignment: CDR1 MGHRA and CDR2 YSYEKL. In nucleotides, the CDR3 is TGCGCCAGCAGCCAAGGAGAAAATCAGCCCCAGCATTTT. It translates to CASSQGENQPQHF.

V and J are TRBV19 and TRBJ1-1, with D possibly being TRBD1 (5 bases). CDR1 and CDR2 (germline): LNHDA, SQIVND (reference sequence). The CDR3 extends over 15 amino acids. V was shortened by 3 bases and J by 5 bases, with 16 bases between the two germline ends. CDR3 region: CASSITAQRGTEAFF. The CDR3 nucleotides are TGTGCCAGTAGTATCACAGCCCAAAGGGGTACTGAAGCTTTCTTT.

The chain links TRBV14 to TRBJ1-1, with D possibly TRBD1 on 5 matching bases. V gave up 4 bases and J gave up 5 bases, with 11 bases separating them. The germline CDR1 and CDR2 sequences are SGHDN and FVKESK. CDR3 length equals 13 residues. The CDR3 protein is CASSPGRRTEAFF. In DNA, the CDR3 is TGTGCCAGCAGCCCGGGGCGGCGTACTGAAGCTTTCTTT.

Comment on this clone: Other nucleotide sequences from this sample produce the same CDR3. The V gene is TRBV10-3, the J gene TRBJ2-7; D might be TRBD2 (6 bases). This CDR3 has 14 residues. The germline V and J ends were trimmed by 3 bases and 4 bases, with 13 bases remaining between them. The germline V gene has CDR1 ENHRY and CDR2 SYGVKD. CDR3: CAISDGRETYEQYF. CDR3 nucleotides: TGTGCCATCAGTGATGGACGGGAGACTTACGAGCAGTACTTC.

As to this clone: The junction shows a germline mismatch at one end, possibly a read error. The V gene is TRBV6-1, the J gene TRBJ2-1; unclear D gene. The germline CDR1 and CDR2 sequences are MNHNS and SASEGT. The CDR3 spans 16 residues. The CDR3: CASREAKVSSYNEQFF. CDR3 sequence (DNA): TGTGCCAGCAGAGAAGCTAAGGTGAGCTCCTACAATGAGCAGTTCTTC.

This clone was counted once. V usage is TRBV10-2 and J usage is TRBJ2-7; TRBD1 agrees at 7 bases. This CDR3 region has 13 residues. CDR1 WSHSY and CDR2 SAAADI come from the germline V gene. Losses at the gene ends were 6 bases for V and 2 bases for J; bases not matched to a gene: 4. The CDR3 region is CASSWTGTYEQYF. The DNA for the CDR3 is TGCGCCAGCAGCTGGACAGGAACCTACGAGCAGTACTTC.

The chain has TRBV25-1 and TRBJ1-1; D gene ambiguous. CDR3 size: 13 residues. Trimming cost V 7 bases and J 1 base, with 10 bases left between them. Germline V gene lookup returns CDR1 MGHDK and CDR2 SYGVNS. CDR3 sequence: CASTGLRNTEAFF. CDR3 DNA: TGTGCCAGCACCGGACTCCGGAACACTGAAGCTTTCTTT. Variable domain in full (rest from reference TRBV25-1 and TRBJ1-1): EADIYQTPRYLVIGTGKKITLECSQTMGHDKMYWYQQDPGMELHLIHYSYGVNSTEKGDLSSESTVSRIRTEHFPLTLESARPSHTSQYLCASTGLRNTEAFFGQGTRLTVV.

V is TRBV7-2 and J is TRBJ2-1; D possibly matches TRBD1 or TRBD2 (5 bases each). The CDR3 totals 14 residues. The V gene lost 0 bases and the J gene lost 12 bases, with 15 bases spanning the gap. Looked up from germline, CDR1 is SGHTA and CDR2 is FQGNSA. CDR3 sequence reads: CASSLAAGTKGQFF. CDR3 DNA: TGTGCCAGCAGCTTAGCGGCAGGGACGAAGGGGCAGTTCTTC. Together with reference TRBV7-2 and TRBJ2-1, the CDR3 gives the full variable domain: GAGVSQSPSNKVTEKGKDVELRCDPISGHTALYWYRQSLGQGLEFLIYFQGNSAPDKSGLPSDRFSAERTGGSVSTLTIQRTQQEDSAVYLCASSLAAGTKGQFFGPGTRLTVL.

V and J are TRBV6-7 and TRBJ2-4; TRBD2 matches at 13 bases. TRBV6-7 is an ORF, and what it does is uncertain. The V gene end was trimmed by 2 bases and the J gene end by 0 bases; junction bases not matched to a gene: 7. This CDR3 is 19 amino acids long. CDR3 in DNA: TGTGCCAGCAGTTACAAGACTAGCGGGAGGATCCTAGCCAAAAACATTCAGTACTTC. Translating gives CASSYKTSGRILAKNIQYF.

This chain connects TRBV19 to TRBJ2-5, with 9 bases lining up with TRBD2. The V and J ends lost 5 bases and 1 base, in that order; junction bases with no gene match: 14. CDR3 length equals 18 residues. Germline V gene lookup returns CDR1 LNHDA and CDR2 SQIVND (reference sequence). CDR3 in amino acids: CASSVRGGAPPIQETQYF. The CDR3 coding sequence is TGTGCCAGTAGTGTCCGCGGGGGGGCCCCCCCTATCCAAGAGACCCAGTACTTC.

The chain is built from TRBV7-2 and TRBJ2-7, with TRBD2 matching 8 bases. This CDR3 spans 15 amino acids. In germline, CDR1 is SGHTA, CDR2 FQGNSA. V dropped 6 bases and J dropped 3; count of bases not matched to a gene: 10. DNA of the CDR3: TGTGCCAGCAGACAGAGGACTAGCCCGGTCTACGAGCAGTACTTC. It encodes CASRQRTSPVYEQYF.

The chain employs TRBV30 and TRBJ1-4; D ambiguous. The CDR3 is 10 residues long. V lost 7 bases and J 5 bases, leaving 5 bases between the germline ends. Germline V gene lookup returns CDR1 GTSNPN and CDR2 SVGIG (reference sequence). The CDR3 is CAYHNEKLFF. The CDR3 DNA follows: TGTGCCTACCACAATGAAAAACTGTTTTTT. Looking up the rest from reference TRBV30 and TRBJ1-4 gives the full variable domain: SQTIHQWPATLVQPVGSPLSLECTVEGTSNPNLYWYRQAAGRGLQLLFYSVGIGQISSEVPQNLSASRPQDRQFILSSKKLLLSDSGFYLCAYHNEKLFFGSGTQLSVL.